The rows below give T cell receptor beta chains drawn from one sample of a study of cytotoxic CD8 clonotypes in ibrutinib-treated CLL. TCRdb keeps only in-frame clones here, not all; method: immunoSEQ multiplex PCR. Of approximately 190,000 clones in the sample, nearly 80% are singletons; the top ten hold roughly 10%. Sequencing was performed on PBMCs, taken after 12 months of ibrutinib treatment. The receptors derive from a human donor with chronic lymphocytic leukemia. The CDR3 runs from the conserved cysteine through the conserved F or W. A D gene is named only where the DNA matches it firmly. Expanded clones are given a class, and other clones once, few, many or no size at all.

j_call,cdr3_length,v_call,d_call,clone_size,cdr3_aa,cdr3_nt
TRBJ1-3,14,TRBV6-5,.,.,CASSYSIASNTIYF,TGTGCCAGCAGTTACTCGATCGCTAGTAACACCATATATTTT
TRBJ1-2,15,TRBV5-1,TRBD1,.,CASSMGQSTNYGYTF,TGCGCCAGCAGCATGGGACAGTCGACTAACTATGGCTACACCTTC
TRBJ2-7,13,TRBV7-9,TRBD1,.,CASSSTGVEEQYF,TGTGCCAGCAGCTCCACAGGGGTGGAGGAGCAGTACTTC
TRBJ1-5,18,TRBV2,.,once,CASSEFIGGAGEGQPQHF,TGTGCCAGCAGTGAATTCATAGGGGGGGCAGGGGAAGGACAGCCCCAGCATTTT
TRBJ2-7,18,TRBV18,TRBD2,.,CASSPGLAGGGPQTEQYF,TGTGCCAGCTCACCAGGACTAGCGGGGGGCGGGCCCCAGACCGAGCAGTACTTC
TRBJ1-2,15,TRBV28,TRBD1,.,CASAQDRVYIYGYTF,TGTGCCAGCGCTCAAGACAGGGTATATATCTATGGCTACACCTTC
TRBJ2-1,14,TRBV6-5,.,.,CATTQVFGGGEQFF,TGTGCCACCACTCAGGTTTTTGGGGGTGGCGAGCAGTTCTTC
TRBJ2-3,20,TRBV5-1,TRBD2,.,CASSIRHLAGGVPSTDTQYF,TGCGCCAGCAGCATACGTCATCTAGCGGGGGGCGTACCAAGCACAGATACGCAGTATTTT
TRBJ1-1,14,TRBV25-1,.,.,CASSEGVSNTEAFF,TGTGCCAGCAGTGAAGGAGTTTCGAACACTGAAGCTTTCTTT
TRBJ2-1,15,TRBV6-5,.,.,CASRLTHSSYNEQFF,TGTGCCAGCAGACTTACACACAGCTCCTACAATGAGCAGTTCTTC
TRBJ1-5,14,TRBV4-1,.,.,CASSHAGGNQPQHF,TGCGCCAGCAGCCATGCTGGGGGCAATCAGCCCCAGCATTTT
TRBJ2-7,13,TRBV6-1,.,.,CASSEAGGWEQYF,TGTGCCAGCAGTGAAGCGGGGGGTTGGGAGCAGTACTTC
TRBJ2-3,17,TRBV5-1,TRBD2,.,CASSLALAGDSTDTQYF,TGCGCCAGCAGCTTGGCGCTAGCGGGAGATAGCACAGATACGCAGTATTTT
TRBJ1-5,13,TRBV27,.,.,CASSFSGDQPQHF,TGTGCCAGCAGTTTTTCGGGAGATCAGCCCCAGCATTTT
TRBJ2-1,13,TRBV7-6,.,once,CASSLGGSNEQFF,TGTGCCAGCAGCTTAGGAGGAAGCAATGAGCAGTTCTTC
TRBJ1-1,13,TRBV19,.,.,CASIPGVNTEAFF,TGTGCCAGTATCCCAGGGGTGAACACTGAAGCTTTCTTT
TRBJ1-2,16,TRBV4-1,.,few,CASSQGPGSEAYGYTF,TGCGCCAGCAGCCAAGGCCCGGGCTCAGAGGCCTATGGCTACACCTTC
TRBJ1-2,12,TRBV2,.,few,CASNVDGYGYTF,TGTGCCAGCAACGTCGACGGCTATGGCTACACCTTC
TRBJ1-5,15,TRBV7-8,TRBD1,.,CASSAGQGNFQPQHF,TGTGCCAGCAGCGCTGGACAGGGGAATTTTCAGCCCCAGCATTTT
TRBJ2-3,15,TRBV5-4,.,.,CASSIRTGYTDTQYF,TGTGCCAGCAGCATACGGACGGGTTACACAGATACGCAGTATTTT
TRBJ2-5,14,TRBV2,.,once,CAKSKTTNQETQYF,TGTGCCAAATCTAAAACTACTAACCAAGAGACCCAGTACTTC
TRBJ2-3,15,TRBV5-1,TRBD1,.,CASSLGTGGADTQYF,TGCGCCAGCAGCTTGGGGACAGGGGGTGCAGATACGCAGTATTTT
TRBJ2-6,16,TRBV6-5,TRBD1,few,CASSYTDRVGANVLTF,TGTGCCAGCAGTTACACCGACAGGGTTGGGGCCAACGTCCTGACTTTC
TRBJ2-2,14,TRBV2,.,.,CASSRGVGGGELFF,TGTGCCAGCAGTCGGGGCGTGGGCGGCGGGGAGCTGTTTTTT
TRBJ2-3,13,TRBV7-9,.,.,CASSSPMADTQYF,TGTGCCAGCAGCTCCCCTATGGCAGATACGCAGTATTTT
TRBJ2-7,19,TRBV21-1,.,.,CASSTPDRVSQNGAYEQYF,TGTGCCAGCAGCACCCCGGACAGGGTCAGTCAGAATGGGGCCTACGAGCAGTACTTC
TRBJ1-2,16,TRBV6-5,.,.,CASSSPGRDPNYGYTF,TGTGCCAGCAGTTCCCCTGGTCGCGATCCTAACTATGGCTACACCTTC
TRBJ2-3,16,TRBV6-1,TRBD2,.,CASSEGLAGGTDTQYF,TGTGCCAGCAGTGAAGGACTAGCTGGGGGGACAGATACGCAGTATTTT
TRBJ2-1,15,TRBV5-1,.,few,CASSARDSRLNEQFF,TGCGCCAGCAGCGCCCGGGACTCACGCCTCAATGAGCAGTTCTTC
TRBJ2-7,15,TRBV9,.,.,CASSVGTVNPYEQYF,TGTGCCAGCAGCGTAGGGACAGTAAACCCCTACGAGCAGTACTTC